This entry lists 23 T cell receptor beta chains sequenced from one sample in a study of T cells in Graves' hyperthyroidism and ophthalmopathy. The CDR3 regions of TCR beta were amplified from RNA transcripts. In the first-round RT-PCR of the TCR CDR3, the HTBI primer set was used. Each CDR3 protein gets one entry after TCRdb re-called the multiplex PCR reads with MiXCR. The table has about 92,000 distinct CDR3 sequences, roughly half seen once. Sequencing input: blood. The receptor set was obtained from a woman aged 40 to 55 with Graves' hyperthyroidism.

This clonotype was recorded at least ten times. The CDR3 reads CSVRSDWGGAETQYF. CDR3 coding DNA: TGCAGCGTTCGGTCGGACTGGGGGGGAGCCGAGACCCAGTACTTC. The genes are TRBV29-1 and TRBJ2-5; 7 nucleotides line up with TRBD2. V shed 5 bases, J shed 5 bases, and the junction held 14 bases outside the gene matches. Germline V lookup: CDR1 SQVTM, CDR2 ANQGSEA. The CDR3 has 15 amino acids. Full variable domain (remainder filled in from reference TRBV29-1 and TRBJ2-5): SAVISQKPSRDICQRGTSLTIQCQVDSQVTMMFWYRQQPGQSLTLIATANQGSEATYESGFVIDKFPISRPNLTFSTLTVSNMSPEDSSIYLCSVRSDWGGAETQYFGPGTRLLVL.

This sequence joins TRBV10-3 and TRBJ1-4; 10 nucleotides align to TRBD1. Trimming at V came to 1 base and at J to 7 bases, leaving 9 bases not matched to a gene. Per germline, CDR1 ENHRY and CDR2 SYGVKD. This CDR3 is built from 17 residues. The CDR3 protein is CAISELHNRDRGEKLFF. CDR3 DNA: TGTGCCATCAGTGAGTTGCACAACCGGGACAGGGGTGAAAAACTGTTTTTT.

This clonotype occurred many times. The chain links TRBV19 to TRBJ2-7, with D perhaps assigned TRBD1 or TRBD2 (5 bases each). V dropped 5 bases and J dropped 6 bases, with 14 bases sitting between them. Germline assignment: CDR1 LNHDA and CDR2 SQIVND (reference sequence). The CDR3 has 13 residues. The CDR3 DNA reads TGTGCCAGTAGTCCATCAGGGAGACTCGAGCAGTACTTC. Residues: CASSPSGRLEQYF.

The rearrangement joins TRBV5-6 to TRBJ2-7; D gene ambiguous. The ends were cut back, 4 bases at V and 4 bases at J, with 15 bases in the middle. CDR3 length: 14 residues. Looked up from germline, CDR1 is SGHDT and CDR2 is YYEEEE. CDR3 sequence: CASSRLDPTYEQYF. Written as DNA, the CDR3 is TGTGCCAGCAGCCGCCTTGATCCCACTTACGAGCAGTACTTC. The variable domain in full, with the rest retrieved from reference TRBV5-6 and TRBJ2-7, is DAGVTQSPTHLIKTRGQQVTLRCSPKSGHDTVSWYQQALGQGPQFIFQYYEEEERQRGNFPDRFSGHQFPNYSSELNVNALLLGDSALYLCASSRLDPTYEQYFGPGTRLTVT.

The V and J genes are TRBV20-1 and TRBJ2-2; D might be TRBD2 (6 bases). The CDR3 is 16 residues long. The germline V and J ends were trimmed by 3 bases and 6 bases, with 20 bases remaining between them. The germline gives CDR1 DFQATT, CDR2 SNEGSKA (reference sequence). The CDR3 spells CSASSPLVREAGELFF. The CDR3, as DNA: TGCAGTGCTAGTTCTCCACTAGTCAGGGAGGCCGGGGAGCTGTTTTTT.

This clonotype has ten or more counts. The V call is TRBV12-3 or TRBV12-4, the J call TRBJ1-4, with 7 bases that match TRBD1. V gave up 8 bases and J gave up 7 bases; unmatched junction bases: 10. The CDR3 extends over 14 amino acids. Written as DNA, the CDR3 is TGTGCCAGCTCCTTTAGGGGGCTCGGTGAAAAACTGTTTTTT. Translating gives CASSFRGLGEKLFF.

This clonotype came up many times. The genes are TRBV7-2 and TRBJ1-5, with D possibly being TRBD1 (5 bases). Germline CDR1 and CDR2: SGHTA and FQGNSA. The CDR3 is 14 amino acids. V shed 3 bases and J shed 2 bases, with 8 bases lying between them. The CDR3 DNA follows: TGTGCCAGCAGCTTGAGGGGTGGCAATCAGCCCCAGCATTTT. This translates into CASSLRGGNQPQHF.

This clonotype was observed a handful of times. This chain links TRBV5-1 with TRBJ1-5; 8 bases map to TRBD1. V was clipped by 1 base and J by 7 bases; unmatched bases: 10. This CDR3 has 16 amino acids. The germline CDR1 and CDR2 sequences are SGHRS and YFSETQ. This CDR3 is CASSLRDRTYEQPQHF. CDR3 in DNA: TGCGCCAGCAGCTTGAGGGACAGGACCTACGAGCAGCCCCAGCATTTT.

This clonotype appeared many times. CDR3 sequence: CSVESAGAGSPLHF. The DNA of the CDR3 is TGCAGCGTTGAATCGGCAGGGGCTGGATCACCCCTCCACTTT. The chain combines TRBV29-1 with TRBJ1-6, with D tentatively TRBD1 (6 bases). Per the germline V gene, CDR1 is SQVTM and CDR2 is ANQGSEA. V lost 2 bases and J 10 bases, leaving 15 bases between the germline ends. CDR3 length: 14 amino acids.

The genes are TRBV7-9 and TRBJ2-2; TRBD2 matches 11 bases. The CDR3 spans 16 residues. J lost 5 bases, V lost 5 bases, and 7 bases had no gene match. Germline-derived CDR1 and CDR2 are SEHNR and FQNEAQ (reference sequence). The CDR3 spells CASSTRLAGRTGELFF. CDR3 nucleotide sequence: TGTGCCAGCAGCACCAGACTAGCGGGACGGACCGGGGAGCTGTTTTTT.

V usage is TRBV11-2 and J usage is TRBJ2-2; TRBD1 matches at 7 bases. CDR1 is SGHAT and CDR2 is FQNNGV in the germline V gene. CDR3 size: 13 residues. Trimming took 5 bases from V and 6 from J; bases not matched to a gene: 3. This chain's CDR3 is CASSKTGAGELFF. In nucleotides, the CDR3 is TGTGCCAGCAGCAAAACAGGGGCCGGGGAGCTGTTTTTT.

CDR3 sequence (DNA): TGTGCCAGCAGTGACAGGAGGGCCCTAGGCTATGGCTACACCATATATTTT. It codes for CASSDRRALGYGYTIYF. The chain couples TRBV2 to TRBJ1-3; D ambiguous. V was clipped by 3 bases and J by 8 bases, with 23 bases between them. CDR3 length: 17 amino acids. Looked up from germline, CDR1 is SNHLY and CDR2 is FYNNEI.

This chain joins TRBV11-2 and TRBJ1-2, with a weak D call TRBD1 (5 bases). Trimming removed 0 bases at V and 2 bases at J, with 13 bases between. This CDR3 is 16 amino acids long. Germline loops: CDR1 SGHAT, CDR2 FQNNGV. The CDR3 DNA sequence: TGTGCCAGCAGCTTAGACTTCGGGGCCAGCAACTATGGCTACACCTTC. Translating it yields CASSLDFGASNYGYTF. The whole variable domain, remainder taken from reference TRBV11-2 and TRBJ1-2, is EAGVAQSPRYKIIEKRQSVAFWCNPISGHATLYWYQQILGQGPKLLIQFQNNGVVDDSQLPKDRFSAERLKGVDSTLKIQPAKLEDSAVYLCASSLDFGASNYGYTFGSGTRLTVV.

The chain is built from TRBV7-9 and TRBJ2-3; 8 nucleotides align to TRBD2. The CDR3 runs to 16 residues. Trimming cost V 4 bases and J 0 bases; bases outside gene matches: 6. The V gene's germline CDR1 is SEHNR and CDR2 FQNEAQ (reference sequence). The CDR3 loop reads CASSSRLAPSTDTQYF. The CDR3 DNA reads as TGTGCCAGCAGCTCCAGACTAGCGCCTAGCACAGATACGCAGTATTTT.

A remark on this clonotype: Because the CDR3 is missing its conserved closing phenylalanine or tryptophan, this is likely a read error. The limits of the CDR3 on the DNA are not certain, so only TCRdb's listed CDR3 is given. The J gene is TRBJ1-2, the V gene TRBV10-2; TRBD1 is taken as the D call from the table, unchecked against the DNA. The germline CDR1 and CDR2 sequences are WSHSY and SAAADI. The CDR3 comprises 12 residues, both ends counted. The chain's CDR3 is CASSRTSYGYAL.

The rearrangement joins TRBV29-1 to TRBJ2-5; unclear D gene. Germline V gene data show CDR1 as SQVTM and CDR2 as ANQGSEA. CDR3 length: 8 amino acids. The V end lost 8 bases, the J end lost 2 bases, and 0 bases lay between the germline ends. DNA of the CDR3: TGCAGCCAAGAGACCCAGTACTTC. It codes for CSQETQYF. The full variable domain, completed using reference TRBV29-1 and TRBJ2-5, is SAVISQKPSRDICQRGTSLTIQCQVDSQVTMMFWYRQQPGQSLTLIATANQGSEATYESGFVIDKFPISRPNLTFSTLTVSNMSPEDSSIYLCSQETQYFGPGTRLLVL.

This clonotype was seen more than once but under ten times. V gene TRBV5-1 combines with J gene TRBJ1-1; unclear D gene. CDR3 length: 14 residues. CDR1 and CDR2 (germline): SGHRS, YFSETQ. V was pared by 4 bases and J by 5 bases, with 15 bases between. The CDR3 DNA reads as TGCGCCAGCAGCAAGGGCAGAATTCAGACTGAAGCTTTCTTT. This encodes CASSKGRIQTEAFF. The entire variable domain, with the rest obtained from reference TRBV5-1 and TRBJ1-1, is as follows: KAGVTQTPRYLIKTRGQQVTLSCSPISGHRSVSWYQQTPGQGLQFLFEYFSETQRNKGNFPGRFSGRQFSNSRSEMNVSTLELGDSALYLCASSKGRIQTEAFFGQGTRLTVV.

This clonotype was recorded many times. The CDR3 DNA is TGTGCCATCAGTCCGAAAGATACGCAGTATTTT. Its translation: CAISPKDTQYF. This chain links TRBV10-3 with TRBJ2-3, with no clear D. The germline V and J ends were trimmed by 5 bases and 5 bases, with 5 bases remaining between them. Germline values: CDR1 ENHRY, CDR2 SYGVKD. The CDR3 covers 11 residues.

This sequence joins TRBV25-1 and TRBJ2-7; TRBD1 matches 8 bases. Germline CDR1 reads MGHDK; CDR2 reads SYGVNS. The CDR3 loop spans 15 amino acids. The V gene end was trimmed by 4 bases and the J gene end by 1 base; junction bases not matched to a gene: 6. The DNA for the CDR3 is TGTGCCAGCAGTGCCCAGGACAGGGAGTCCTACGAGCAGTACTTC. It translates to CASSAQDRESYEQYF.

The chain joins TRBV6-1 to TRBJ1-5, with D tentatively TRBD1 (6 bases). Per germline, CDR1 MNHNS and CDR2 SASEGT. The ends were cut back, 9 bases at V and 1 base at J, with 13 bases in the middle. The CDR3 has 14 residues. As DNA, the CDR3 is TGTGCCAGAGTCGTAGGGACAAGCAATCAGCCCCAGCATTTT. This translates into CARVVGTSNQPQHF.

Notes on this clonotype: The junction departs from the called germline gene at one end, perhaps through a read error. V and J are TRBV10-3 and TRBJ1-1; D might be TRBD1 (6 bases). Germline CDR1 reads ENHRY; CDR2 reads SYGVKD. The CDR3 is 14 residues long. The CDR3 here is CAISYGGRNTEAFF. The CDR3 coding sequence is TGTGCCATCAGTTACGGGGGCCGCAACACCGAAGCTTTCTTT.

The genes are TRBV29-1 and TRBJ2-5; D tentatively fits TRBD1 or TRBD2 (6 bases each). V lost 4 bases, J lost 9 bases, and 15 bases lay in between. Germline values: CDR1 SQVTM, CDR2 ANQGSEA. There are 12 residues in the CDR3. The chain's CDR3 is CSVAGAWAAQYF. The DNA of the CDR3 is TGCAGCGTTGCGGGGGCGTGGGCCGCCCAGTACTTC.

The rearrangement links TRBV5-6 to TRBJ2-5, with D perhaps assigned TRBD1 or TRBD2 (6 bases each). Between the trimmed V and J ends, which lost 8 bases and 4 bases, there was a span of 9 bases. CDR3 length: 11 residues. Germline assignment: CDR1 SGHDT and CDR2 YYEEEE. CDR3 region: CARRGAETQYF. The CDR3 nucleotides read TGTGCCAGGAGGGGGGCAGAGACCCAGTACTTC.